The clone carrying this T cell receptor beta chain was found many times. The antigen remains undetermined. In germline, CDR1 is SGDLS, CDR2 YYNGEE. The CDR3 covers 14 residues. V lost 4 bases to trimming and J lost 5 bases; unmatched junction nucleotides: 4. These data belong to a study of CD8+CD57+ T cells in acquired aplastic anemia. The overall study: DNA from sorted CD4+ and CD8+ cells averaged around 3 ug. Regarding the study as a whole: Significant differences in CD8+ Simpson's diversity were not observed between patients and controls. Patients shared under 30 CD8+ CDR3 sequences with controls.

The study profiled TCR beta VDJ and CDR3 using genomic DNA as template. TCRdb itself ran the reads through MiXCR, one entry per CDR3 protein. The table records roughly 420,000 distinct CDR3 sequences, about two thirds of them present only once. V and J are TRBV9 and TRBJ2-5, with 11 positions matching TRBD2. Sequenced: sorted CD4+, CD8+, or CD8+CD57+ T cells (not recorded which) from PBMCs. The receptor comes from a human donor in good health, serving as a control. The CDR3 here is CASSPVAGGETQYF. CDR3 DNA sequence: TGTGCCAGCAGCCCTGTAGCGGGGGGGGAGACCCAGTACTTC. Variable domain in full (rest from reference TRBV9 and TRBJ2-5): DSGVTQTPKHLITATGQRVTLRCSPRSGDLSVYWYQQSLDQGLQFLIQYYNGEERAKGNILERFSAQQFPDLHSELNLSSLELGDSALYFCASSPVAGGETQYFGPGTRLLVL.